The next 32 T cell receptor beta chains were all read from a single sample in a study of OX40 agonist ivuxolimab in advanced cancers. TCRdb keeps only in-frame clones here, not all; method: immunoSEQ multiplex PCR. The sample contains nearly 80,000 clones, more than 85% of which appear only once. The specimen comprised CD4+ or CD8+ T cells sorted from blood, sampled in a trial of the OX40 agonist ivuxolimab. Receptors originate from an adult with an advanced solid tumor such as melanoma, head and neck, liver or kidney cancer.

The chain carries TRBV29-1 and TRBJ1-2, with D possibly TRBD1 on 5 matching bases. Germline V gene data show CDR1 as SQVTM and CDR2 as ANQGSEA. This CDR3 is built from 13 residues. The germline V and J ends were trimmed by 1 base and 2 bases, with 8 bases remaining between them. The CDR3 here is CSVEGSGNYGYTF. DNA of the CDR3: TGCAGCGTTGAAGGGTCAGGGAACTATGGCTACACCTTC.

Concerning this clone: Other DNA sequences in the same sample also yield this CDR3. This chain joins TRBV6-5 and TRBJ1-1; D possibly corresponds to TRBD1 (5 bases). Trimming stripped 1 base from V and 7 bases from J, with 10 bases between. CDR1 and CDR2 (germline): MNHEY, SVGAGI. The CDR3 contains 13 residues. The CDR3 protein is CASSYLTGDEAFF. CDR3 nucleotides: TGTGCCAGCAGTTACTTAACAGGAGATGAAGCTTTCTTT.

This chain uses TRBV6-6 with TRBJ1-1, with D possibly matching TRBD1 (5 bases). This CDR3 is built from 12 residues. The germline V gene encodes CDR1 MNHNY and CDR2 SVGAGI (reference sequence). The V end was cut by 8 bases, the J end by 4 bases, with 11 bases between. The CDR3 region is CASREGITEAFF. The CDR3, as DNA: TGTGCCAGCCGGGAGGGGATCACTGAAGCTTTCTTT.

Here the CDR3 DNA reads TGTGCCAGCAGCTTAGCGCAAGGCGTTGGCTACACCTTC. This translates into CASSLAQGVGYTF. V and J are TRBV7-9 and TRBJ1-2; no clear D. Germline CDR1 and CDR2: SEHNR and FQNEAQ (reference sequence). The CDR3 is made up of 13 amino acids. Deletions cut 0 bases from V and 7 bases from J, with 9 bases between.

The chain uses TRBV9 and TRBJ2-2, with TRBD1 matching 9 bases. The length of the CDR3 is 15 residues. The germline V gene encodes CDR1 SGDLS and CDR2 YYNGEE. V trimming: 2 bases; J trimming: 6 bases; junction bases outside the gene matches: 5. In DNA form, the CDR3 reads TGTGCCAGCAGCGTCGTACAGGGGGCGTCCGGGGAGCTGTTTTTT. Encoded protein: CASSVVQGASGELFF.

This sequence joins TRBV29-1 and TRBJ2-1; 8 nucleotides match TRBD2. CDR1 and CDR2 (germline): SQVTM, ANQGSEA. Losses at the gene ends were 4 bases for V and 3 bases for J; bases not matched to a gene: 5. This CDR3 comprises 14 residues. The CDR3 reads CSVATAGGYNEQFF. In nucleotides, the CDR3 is TGCAGCGTTGCCACGGCGGGAGGCTACAATGAGCAGTTCTTC.

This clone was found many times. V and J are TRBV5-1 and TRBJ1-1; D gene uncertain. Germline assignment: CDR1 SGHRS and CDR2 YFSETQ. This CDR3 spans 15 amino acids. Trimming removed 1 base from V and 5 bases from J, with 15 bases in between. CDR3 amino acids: CASSLIGSHMTEAFF. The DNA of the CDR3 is TGCGCCAGCAGCTTGATAGGTTCGCATATGACTGAAGCTTTCTTT.

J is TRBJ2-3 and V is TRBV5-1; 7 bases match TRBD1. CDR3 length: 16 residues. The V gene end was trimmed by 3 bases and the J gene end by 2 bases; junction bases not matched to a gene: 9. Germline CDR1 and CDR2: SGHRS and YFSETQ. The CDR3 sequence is CASSYDTGDHTDTQYF. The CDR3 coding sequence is TGCGCCAGCAGCTACGATACAGGGGACCACACAGATACGCAGTATTTT.

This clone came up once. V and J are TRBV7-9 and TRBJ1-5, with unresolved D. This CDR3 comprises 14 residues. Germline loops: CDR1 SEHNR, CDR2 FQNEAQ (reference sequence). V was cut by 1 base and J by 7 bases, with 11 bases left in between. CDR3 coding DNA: TGTGCCAGCAGCTTAGATGGGTCGGGGCAGCCCCAGCATTTT. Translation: CASSLDGSGQPQHF.

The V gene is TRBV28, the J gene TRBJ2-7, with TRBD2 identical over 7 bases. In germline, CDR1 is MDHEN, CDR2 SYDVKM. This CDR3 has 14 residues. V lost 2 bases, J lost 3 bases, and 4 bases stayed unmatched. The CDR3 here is CASSLTSSGYEQYF. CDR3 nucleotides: TGTGCCAGCAGTTTAACTTCTAGCGGCTACGAGCAGTACTTC.

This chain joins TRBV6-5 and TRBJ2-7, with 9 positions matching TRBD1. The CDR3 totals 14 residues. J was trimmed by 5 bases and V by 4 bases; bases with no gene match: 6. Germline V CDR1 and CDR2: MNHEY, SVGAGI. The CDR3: CASSSGTGLHEQYF. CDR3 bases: TGTGCCAGCAGTTCCGGGACAGGGCTCCACGAGCAGTACTTC.

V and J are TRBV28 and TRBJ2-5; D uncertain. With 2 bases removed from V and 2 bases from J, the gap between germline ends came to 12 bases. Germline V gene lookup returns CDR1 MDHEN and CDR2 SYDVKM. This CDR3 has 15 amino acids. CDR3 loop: CASSLGTRAQETQYF. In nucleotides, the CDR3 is TGTGCCAGCAGTTTAGGAACGCGAGCGCAAGAGACCCAGTACTTC.

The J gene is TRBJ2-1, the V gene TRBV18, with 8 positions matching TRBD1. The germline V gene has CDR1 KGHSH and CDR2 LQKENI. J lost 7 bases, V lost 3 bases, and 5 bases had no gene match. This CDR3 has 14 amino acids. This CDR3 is CASSPAGGFNEQFF. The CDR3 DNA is TGTGCCAGCTCACCTGCAGGGGGCTTTAATGAGCAGTTCTTC.

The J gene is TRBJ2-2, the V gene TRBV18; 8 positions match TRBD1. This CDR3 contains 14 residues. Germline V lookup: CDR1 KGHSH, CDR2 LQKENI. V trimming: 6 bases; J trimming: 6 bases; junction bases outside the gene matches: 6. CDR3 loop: CASSPGQVAGELFF. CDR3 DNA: TGTGCCAGCTCTCCGGGACAGGTGGCCGGGGAGCTGTTTTTT.

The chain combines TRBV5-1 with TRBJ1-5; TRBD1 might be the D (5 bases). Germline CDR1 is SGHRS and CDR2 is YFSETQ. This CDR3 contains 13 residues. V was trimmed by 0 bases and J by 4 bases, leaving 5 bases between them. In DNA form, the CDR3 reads TGCGCCAGCAGCTTGGACAGGAATCAGCCCCAGCATTTT. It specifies CASSLDRNQPQHF.

CDR3 sequence reads: CASSLQGRNLAKNIQYF. CDR3 DNA sequence: TGTGCCAGCAGCTTACAGGGTCGCAACTTAGCCAAAAACATTCAGTACTTC. The rearrangement joins TRBV7-2 to TRBJ2-4, with D perhaps TRBD1 (5 bases). Germline V gives CDR1 SGHTA, CDR2 FQGNSA. The CDR3 extends over 17 amino acids. V was cut by 2 bases and J by 0 bases, with 14 bases left in between.

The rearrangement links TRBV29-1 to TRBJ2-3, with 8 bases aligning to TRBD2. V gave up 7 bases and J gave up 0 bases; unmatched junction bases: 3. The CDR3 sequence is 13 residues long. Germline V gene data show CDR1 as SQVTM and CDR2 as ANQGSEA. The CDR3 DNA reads TGCAGCGCCGGGACTAGAAGCACAGATACGCAGTATTTT. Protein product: CSAGTRSTDTQYF.

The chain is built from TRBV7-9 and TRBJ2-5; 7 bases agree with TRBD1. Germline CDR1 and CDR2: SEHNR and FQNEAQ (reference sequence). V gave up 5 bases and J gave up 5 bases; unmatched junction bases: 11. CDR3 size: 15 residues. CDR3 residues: CASSPGDSKRETQYF. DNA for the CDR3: TGTGCCAGCAGCCCAGGGGACAGTAAAAGGGAGACCCAGTACTTC.

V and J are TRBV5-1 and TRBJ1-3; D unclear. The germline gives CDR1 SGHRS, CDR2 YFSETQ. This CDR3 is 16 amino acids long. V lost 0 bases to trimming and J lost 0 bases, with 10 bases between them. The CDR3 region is CASSLGQSYSGNTIYF. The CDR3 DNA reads TGCGCCAGCAGCTTGGGCCAGAGCTACTCTGGAAACACCATATATTTT.

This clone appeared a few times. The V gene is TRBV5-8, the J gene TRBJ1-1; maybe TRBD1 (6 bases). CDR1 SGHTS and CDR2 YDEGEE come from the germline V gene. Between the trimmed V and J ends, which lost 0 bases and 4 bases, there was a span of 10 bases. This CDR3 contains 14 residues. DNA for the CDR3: TGTGCCAGCAGCTTGGGAAGGGGGAGCACTGAAGCTTTCTTT. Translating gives CASSLGRGSTEAFF.

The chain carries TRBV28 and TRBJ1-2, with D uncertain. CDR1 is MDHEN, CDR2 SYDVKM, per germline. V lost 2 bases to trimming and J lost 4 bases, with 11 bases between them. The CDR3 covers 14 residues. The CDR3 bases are TGTGCCAGCAGTTTACTGAGCCCTCGCTATGGCTACACCTTC. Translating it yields CASSLLSPRYGYTF.

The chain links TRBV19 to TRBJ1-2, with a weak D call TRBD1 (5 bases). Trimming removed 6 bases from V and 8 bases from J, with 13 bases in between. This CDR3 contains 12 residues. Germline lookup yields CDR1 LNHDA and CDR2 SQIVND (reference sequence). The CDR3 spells CASSLRDGGYTF. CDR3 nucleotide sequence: TGTGCCAGTAGCCTGAGGGACGGAGGCTACACCTTC.

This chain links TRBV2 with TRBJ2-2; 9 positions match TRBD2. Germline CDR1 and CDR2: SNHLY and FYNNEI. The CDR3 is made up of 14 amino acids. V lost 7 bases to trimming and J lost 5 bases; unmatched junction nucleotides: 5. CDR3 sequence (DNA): TGTGCCAGCACCCTGCTAGCGGGGACCGGGGAGCTGTTTTTT. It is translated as CASTLLAGTGELFF.

CDR3 loop: CASSQGQGRNTEAFF. The CDR3 nucleotides read TGTGCCAGCAGCCAAGGACAGGGGAGGAACACTGAAGCTTTCTTT. The J gene is TRBJ1-1, the V gene TRBV4-2; TRBD1 matches at 8 bases. CDR3 length: 15 amino acids. The ends lost 1 base at V and 1 base at J; junction bases unmatched: 2. The germline gives CDR1 LGHNA, CDR2 YNFKEQ.

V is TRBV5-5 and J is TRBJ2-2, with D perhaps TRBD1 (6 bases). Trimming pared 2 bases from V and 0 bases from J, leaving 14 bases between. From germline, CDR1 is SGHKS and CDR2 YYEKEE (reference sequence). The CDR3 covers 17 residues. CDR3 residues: CASSFRGIPTNTGELFF. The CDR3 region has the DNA TGTGCCAGCAGCTTCAGGGGAATCCCCACGAACACCGGGGAGCTGTTTTTT.

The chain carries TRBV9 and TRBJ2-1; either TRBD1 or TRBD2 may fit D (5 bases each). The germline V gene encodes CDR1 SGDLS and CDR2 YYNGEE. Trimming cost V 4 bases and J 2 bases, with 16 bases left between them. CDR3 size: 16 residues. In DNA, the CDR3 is TGTGCCAGCAGCCCCCGAGGGGCGGTTGCCTACAATGAGCAGTTCTTC. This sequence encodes CASSPRGAVAYNEQFF. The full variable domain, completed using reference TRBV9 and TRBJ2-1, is DSGVTQTPKHLITATGQRVTLRCSPRSGDLSVYWYQQSLDQGLQFLIQYYNGEERAKGNILERFSAQQFPDLHSELNLSSLELGDSALYFCASSPRGAVAYNEQFFGPGTRLTVL.

In DNA form, the CDR3 reads TGTGCCAGCAGCTTGGGCAGGTTCTATGGCTACACCTTC. Translated, it gives CASSLGRFYGYTF. V gene TRBV5-6 combines with J gene TRBJ1-2, with D hard to call. The CDR3 runs to 13 residues. Between the trimmed V and J ends, which lost 0 bases and 4 bases, there was a span of 7 bases. Germline V CDR1 and CDR2: SGHDT, YYEEEE.

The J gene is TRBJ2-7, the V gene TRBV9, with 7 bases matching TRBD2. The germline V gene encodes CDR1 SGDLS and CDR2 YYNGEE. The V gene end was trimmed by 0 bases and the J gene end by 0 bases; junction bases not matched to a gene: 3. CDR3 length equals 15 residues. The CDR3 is CASSVGLADSYEQYF. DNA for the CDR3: TGTGCCAGCAGCGTAGGCCTAGCGGACTCCTACGAGCAGTACTTC. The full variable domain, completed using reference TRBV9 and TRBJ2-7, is DSGVTQTPKHLITATGQRVTLRCSPRSGDLSVYWYQQSLDQGLQFLIQYYNGEERAKGNILERFSAQQFPDLHSELNLSSLELGDSALYFCASSVGLADSYEQYFGPGTRLTVT.

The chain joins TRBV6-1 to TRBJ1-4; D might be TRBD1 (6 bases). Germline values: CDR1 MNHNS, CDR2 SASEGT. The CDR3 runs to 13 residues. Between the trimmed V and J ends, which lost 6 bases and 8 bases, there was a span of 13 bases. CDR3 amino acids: CASRQQGNEKLFF. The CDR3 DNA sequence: TGTGCCAGCAGACAACAGGGAAACGAAAAACTGTTTTTT.

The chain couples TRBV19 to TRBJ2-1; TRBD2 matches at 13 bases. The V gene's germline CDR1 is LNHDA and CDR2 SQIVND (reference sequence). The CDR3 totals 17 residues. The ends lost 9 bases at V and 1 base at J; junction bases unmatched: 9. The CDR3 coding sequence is TGTGCCAGCGAAGGACTAGCGGGAGCCCCTTCCTACAATGAGCAGTTCTTC. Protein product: CASEGLAGAPSYNEQFF.

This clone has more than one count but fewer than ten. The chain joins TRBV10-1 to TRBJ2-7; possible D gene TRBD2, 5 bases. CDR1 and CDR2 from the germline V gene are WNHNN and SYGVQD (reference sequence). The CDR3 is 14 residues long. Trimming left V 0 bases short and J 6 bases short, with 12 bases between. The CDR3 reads CASSESTRGSEQYF. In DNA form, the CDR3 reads TGCGCCAGCAGTGAGTCGACGAGAGGGAGCGAGCAGTACTTC.

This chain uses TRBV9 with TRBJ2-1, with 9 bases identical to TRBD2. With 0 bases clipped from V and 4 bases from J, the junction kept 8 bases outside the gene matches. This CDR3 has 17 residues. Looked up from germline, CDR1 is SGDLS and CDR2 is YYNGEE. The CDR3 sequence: CASSVGGSGSSYNEQFF. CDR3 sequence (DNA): TGTGCCAGCAGCGTAGGGGGTAGCGGGAGTTCTTACAATGAGCAGTTCTTC.